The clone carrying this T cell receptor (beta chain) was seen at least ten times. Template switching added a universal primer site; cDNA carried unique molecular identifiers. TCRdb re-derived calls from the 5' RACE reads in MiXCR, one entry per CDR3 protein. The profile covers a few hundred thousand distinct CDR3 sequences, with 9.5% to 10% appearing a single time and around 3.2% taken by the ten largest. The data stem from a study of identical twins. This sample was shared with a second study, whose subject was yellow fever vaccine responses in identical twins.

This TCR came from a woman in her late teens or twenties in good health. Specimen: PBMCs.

The CDR3 DNA follows: TGTGCCAGCAGTTTACAAGGGAATCTTGGCTACACCTTC. Amino acids: CASSLQGNLGYTF. This chain uses TRBV27 with TRBJ1-2; D not certain. The ends were cut back, 2 bases at V and 7 bases at J, with 11 bases in the middle. CDR3 length: 13 residues. The germline V gene has CDR1 MNHEY and CDR2 SMNVEV (reference sequence).